The 14 T cell receptor beta chains reported below all come from one sample, sequenced in a study of identical twins' blood T cells. One entry per CDR3 protein results from TCRdb running MiXCR on the 5' RACE reads. The sample has hundreds of thousands of distinct CDR3 sequences; under 30% are singletons. Sequenced: PBMCs. The source of these receptors is a woman aged 18 to 50 in good health.

This sequence joins TRBV10-2 and TRBJ2-1; D not certain. Trimming stripped 5 bases from V and 10 bases from J, with 9 bases between. CDR1 is WSHSY, CDR2 SAAADI, per germline. The length of the CDR3 is 11 residues. In nucleotides, the CDR3 is TGCGCCAGCAGTCTAGACCAGGAGCAGTTCTTC. Its translation: CASSLDQEQFF.

This clonotype came up a few times. The V and J genes are TRBV20-1 and TRBJ2-1; 7 bases agree with TRBD1. In germline, CDR1 is DFQATT, CDR2 SNEGSKA (reference sequence). After removal of 5 bases from V and 5 bases from J, the junction contained 12 bases not matched to a gene. The CDR3 extends over 15 amino acids. The CDR3, as DNA: TGCAGTGCTGGGCGGACAGGTCGCCCCAACAATGAGCAGTTCTTC. Translated: CSAGRTGRPNNEQFF.

The chain is built from TRBV10-1 and TRBJ1-5; 7 nucleotides agree with TRBD1. Germline CDR1 WNHNN, CDR2 SYGVQD (reference sequence). CDR3 length: 13 amino acids. J lost 11 bases, V lost 2 bases, and 6 bases had no gene match. The CDR3 protein is CASSEATGMTQHF. In DNA form, the CDR3 reads TGCGCCAGCAGTGAGGCGACAGGGATGACCCAGCATTTT.

The chain has TRBV20-1 and TRBJ1-1, with unresolved D. The ends were cut back, 6 bases at V and 2 bases at J, with 10 bases in the middle. The CDR3 runs 12 residues. The germline gives CDR1 DFQATT, CDR2 SNEGSKA (reference sequence). The CDR3 here is CSAGPHNTEAFF. The DNA of the CDR3 is TGCAGTGCAGGGCCGCACAACACTGAAGCTTTCTTT.

The chain links TRBV20-1 to TRBJ1-4; D gene uncertain. The CDR3 is 14 amino acids. Trimming pared 6 bases from V and 6 bases from J, leaving 17 bases between. The germline V gene has CDR1 DFQATT and CDR2 SNEGSKA (reference sequence). In DNA form, the CDR3 reads TGCAGTGCAGCCCAAGGGAGAGGTTATGAAAAACTGTTTTTT. This codes for CSAAQGRGYEKLFF.

As to this clonotype: A much bigger clone sits one base away, suggesting this may be a read error. The V gene is TRBV10-3, the J gene TRBJ1-1; D is possibly TRBD1 (5 bases). CDR1 ENHRY and CDR2 SYGVKD come from the germline V gene. Trimming took 3 bases from V and 10 from J, leaving 15 bases between them. CDR3 size: 13 residues. Here the CDR3 reads CAISEQTVFGAFF. In DNA, the CDR3 is TGTGCCATCAGTGAACAGACAGTATTTGGAGCTTTCTTT.

In regard to this clonotype: One end of the junction fails to match germline, which may point to a read error. The J gene is TRBJ1-4, the V gene TRBV7-9; a possible D gene is TRBD1 (6 bases). Germline values: CDR1 SEHNR, CDR2 FQNEAQ (reference sequence). There are 15 residues in the CDR3. CDR3 in DNA: TGTGCCAGCAGCCCAGGGACAACAACTAATGAAAAACTGCTTTTT. Its translation: CASSPGTTTNEKLLF.

This clonotype was picked up many times. The CDR3 DNA is TGTGCCAGCAGTGAGTCGGCCCTAGATACGCAGTATTTT. Protein product: CASSESALDTQYF. The chain couples TRBV6-4 to TRBJ2-3; D not resolved. Trimming shortened V by 3 bases and J by 5 bases, and 9 bases separated the two germline ends. CDR1 is MRHNA and CDR2 is SNTAGT in the germline V gene. The CDR3 loop spans 13 amino acids.

The rearrangement joins TRBV20-1 to TRBJ2-7, with D possibly being TRBD1 (6 bases). V was pared by 5 bases and J by 2 bases, with 16 bases between. This CDR3 has 14 residues. CDR1 and CDR2 (germline): DFQATT, SNEGSKA (reference sequence). The CDR3 DNA reads TGCAGTGCTGGGACACCCGACCCCACCTACGAGCAGTACTTC. Its protein product is CSAGTPDPTYEQYF.

This clonotype was detected ten times or more. V and J are TRBV12-3 or TRBV12-4 and TRBJ2-1, with TRBD1 matching over 8 bases. CDR3 length: 13 residues. V gave up 7 bases and J gave up 8 bases; unmatched junction bases: 7. CDR3: CASKQDRVYEQFF. CDR3 nucleotide sequence: TGTGCCAGCAAGCAGGACAGGGTGTATGAGCAGTTCTTC.

This clonotype was observed a handful of times. The chain couples TRBV3-1 to TRBJ2-1; 8 nucleotides align to TRBD2. This CDR3 is built from 13 residues. From germline, CDR1 is LGHDT and CDR2 YNNKEL (reference sequence). V lost 4 bases, J lost 7 bases, and 3 bases stayed unmatched. The CDR3 nucleotides read TGTGCCAGCAGCCTACGCGGGAGGAATGAGCAGTTCTTC. Translating gives CASSLRGRNEQFF.

The V gene is TRBV6-6, the J gene TRBJ2-7; D is undetermined. Germline V gene sequence: CDR1 MNHNY, CDR2 SVGAGI (reference sequence). This CDR3 contains 15 residues. The V gene lost 0 bases and the J gene lost 1 base, with 10 bases spanning the gap. This CDR3 reads CASSYSVVWSYEQYF. CDR3 sequence (DNA): TGTGCCAGCAGTTACTCCGTAGTCTGGTCCTACGAGCAGTACTTC.

This clonotype was found many times. The chain carries TRBV6-5 and TRBJ2-3; the D is unclear. Looked up from germline, CDR1 is MNHEY and CDR2 is SVGAGI. This CDR3 contains 11 residues. Trimming stripped 3 bases from V and 6 bases from J, with 4 bases between. The CDR3 here is CASSYIDTQYF. Written as DNA, the CDR3 is TGTGCCAGCAGTTATATTGATACGCAGTATTTT.

This clonotype appeared many times. The rearrangement links TRBV20-1 to TRBJ1-1; possible D gene TRBD1, 5 bases. This CDR3 is built from 13 residues. Germline V CDR1 and CDR2: DFQATT, SNEGSKA (reference sequence). V was trimmed by 4 bases and J by 2 bases, leaving 11 bases between them. CDR3 DNA: TGCAGTGCTACCAAGACAGTTAACACTGAAGCTTTCTTT. It encodes CSATKTVNTEAFF.